The clone carrying this T cell receptor beta chain was counted between two and nine times. Its target is not known. This record belongs to a study of T cells in Graves' hyperthyroidism and ophthalmopathy. About the study: Peripheral blood sampling occurred at initial diagnosis, before any treatment.

Study-level results: The model foresaw ophthalmopathy a median 6.5 months prior to onset.

It was RNA transcripts that yielded the amplified TCR beta CDR3 regions. The TCR CDR3 first-round RT-PCR relied on the HTBI primer set. A single record per CDR3 protein comes from TCRdb applying MiXCR to the multiplex PCR reads. The table records a few hundred thousand distinct CDR3 sequences, roughly a sixth of them present only once. With duration under 3 months, ophthalmopathy was active: Clinical Activity Score at least 3, NOSPECS at least 4. The source of the PBMCs was approximately 10 ml of fresh peripheral blood. The clonotype originates from a woman younger than 30 with Graves' ophthalmopathy. Material: blood.

The CDR3 reads CASSVQPIRSEKLFF. CDR3 nucleotides: TGTGCCAGCAGTGTACAACCCATAAGATCGGAAAAACTGTTTTTT. This chain joins TRBV28 and TRBJ1-4; no firm D call. With 5 bases removed from V and 8 bases from J, the gap between germline ends came to 18 bases. CDR3 size: 15 residues. The germline V gene has CDR1 MDHEN and CDR2 SYDVKM.